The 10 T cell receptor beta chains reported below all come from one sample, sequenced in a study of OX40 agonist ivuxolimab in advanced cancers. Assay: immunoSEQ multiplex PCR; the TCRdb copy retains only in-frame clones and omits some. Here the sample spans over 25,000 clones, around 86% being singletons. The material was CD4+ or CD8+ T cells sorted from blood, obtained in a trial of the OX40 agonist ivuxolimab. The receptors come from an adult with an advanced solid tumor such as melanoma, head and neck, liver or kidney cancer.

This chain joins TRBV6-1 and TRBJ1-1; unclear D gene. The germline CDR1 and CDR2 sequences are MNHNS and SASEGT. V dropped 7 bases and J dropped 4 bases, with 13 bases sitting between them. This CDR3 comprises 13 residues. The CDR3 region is CASTRNWATEAFF. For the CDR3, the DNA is TGTGCCAGCACCCGAAACTGGGCCACTGAAGCTTTCTTT.

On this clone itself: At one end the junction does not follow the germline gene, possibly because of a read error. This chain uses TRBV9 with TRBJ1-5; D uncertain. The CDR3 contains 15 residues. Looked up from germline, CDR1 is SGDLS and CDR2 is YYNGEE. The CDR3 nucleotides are TGTGCCAGCACCGTAGTTATCTGGGCCAATCAGCCCCAGCATTTT. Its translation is CASTVVIWANQPQHF. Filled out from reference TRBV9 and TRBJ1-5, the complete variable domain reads DSGVTQTPKHLITATGQRVTLRCSPRSGDLSVYWYQQSLDQGLQFLIQYYNGEERAKGNILERFSAQQFPDLHSELNLSSLELGDSALYFCASTVVIWANQPQHFGDGTRLSIL.

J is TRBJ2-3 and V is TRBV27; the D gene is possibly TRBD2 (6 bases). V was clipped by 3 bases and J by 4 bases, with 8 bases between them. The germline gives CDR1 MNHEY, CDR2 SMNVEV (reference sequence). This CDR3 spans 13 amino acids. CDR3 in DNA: TGTGCCAGCAGTTTCGGGAGCGCAGATACGCAGTATTTT. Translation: CASSFGSADTQYF.

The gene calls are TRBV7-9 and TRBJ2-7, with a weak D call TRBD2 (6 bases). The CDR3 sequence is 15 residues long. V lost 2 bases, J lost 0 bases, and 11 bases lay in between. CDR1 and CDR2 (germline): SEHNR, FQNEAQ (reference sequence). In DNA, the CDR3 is TGTGCCAGCAGCTTAACGGGACTTTCCTCCTACGAGCAGTACTTC. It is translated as CASSLTGLSSYEQYF.

The CDR3 sequence is CASSVGLGGSLQPQHF. CDR3 DNA: TGTGCCAGCAGCGTAGGGCTGGGGGGGTCGCTTCAGCCCCAGCATTTT. The chain uses TRBV9 and TRBJ1-5, with D possibly TRBD1 on 5 matching bases. There are 16 residues in the CDR3. Germline V gives CDR1 SGDLS, CDR2 YYNGEE. The V gene lost 0 bases and the J gene lost 6 bases, with 16 bases spanning the gap.

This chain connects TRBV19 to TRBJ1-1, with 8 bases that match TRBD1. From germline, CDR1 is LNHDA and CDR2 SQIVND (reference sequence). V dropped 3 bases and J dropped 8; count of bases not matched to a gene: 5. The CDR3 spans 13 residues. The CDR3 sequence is CASSMGQVVEAFF. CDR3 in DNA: TGTGCCAGTAGTATGGGACAGGTAGTGGAAGCTTTCTTT.

CDR3 DNA: TGTGCCAGCGCACAGGGCGATGAGCAGTTCTTC. Protein product: CASAQGDEQFF. This chain uses TRBV25-1 with TRBJ2-1, with TRBD1 as a possible D gene (6 bases). Germline CDR1 reads MGHDK; CDR2 reads SYGVNS. This CDR3 region has 11 residues. Trimming pared 8 bases from V and 8 bases from J, leaving 10 bases between.

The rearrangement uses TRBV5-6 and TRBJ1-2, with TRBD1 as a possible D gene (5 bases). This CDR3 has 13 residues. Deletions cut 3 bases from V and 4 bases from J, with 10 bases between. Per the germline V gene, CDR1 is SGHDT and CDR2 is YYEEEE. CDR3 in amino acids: CASSWGDSYGYTF. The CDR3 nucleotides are TGTGCCAGCAGCTGGGGAGACAGCTATGGCTACACCTTC.

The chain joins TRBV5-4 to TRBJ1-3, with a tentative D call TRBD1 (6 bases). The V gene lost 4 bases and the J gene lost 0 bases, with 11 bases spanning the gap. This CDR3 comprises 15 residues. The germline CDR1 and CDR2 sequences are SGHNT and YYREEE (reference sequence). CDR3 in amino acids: CASSPRGGSGNTIYF. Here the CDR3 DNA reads TGTGCCAGCAGCCCCCGAGGGGGCTCTGGAAACACCATATATTTT.

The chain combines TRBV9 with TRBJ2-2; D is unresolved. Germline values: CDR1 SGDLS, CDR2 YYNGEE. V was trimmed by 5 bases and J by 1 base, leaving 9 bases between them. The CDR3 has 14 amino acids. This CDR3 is CASRPTKNTGELFF. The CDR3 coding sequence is TGTGCCAGCAGGCCGACAAAGAACACCGGGGAGCTGTTTTTT.